This T cell receptor delta chain appears in the sequencing data of a study of γδ T cells in repeated Plasmodium falciparum infection. The overall study: Timepoints: baseline, immediately before selected infections, and 21 days after every infection. Malian repertoires were sampled cross-sectionally without transmission and longitudinally through febrile malaria.

General study findings and limits: Waves of new clonotype selection appeared after repeated controlled infections in Vdelta2-negative, largely Vdelta1+, gammadelta T cells.

This clone has more than one count but fewer than ten. Antigen: not known. Since a far larger clone is one base different, this is likely a read error. Other DNA sequences in the sample encode the same CDR3. J gave up 0 bases and V 2 bases, and 32 bases lay outside the gene matches. Germline V CDR1 and CDR2: TSWWSYY, QGS. This CDR3 has 26 amino acids. TCRdb redid the clone calls on the multiplex PCR reads with CATT. The sample includes 75,000 to 95,000 delta-chain clones, 0.85% to 1% seen only once; the top ten take more than 9%. Vgamma9/Vdelta2+ and Vdelta2-negative gammadelta T cells were flow-sorted from PBMC for bulk sequencing.

The clonotype was recovered from a pool of human donors (malaria-infected and uninfected, not separated). The genes are TRDV1 and TRDJ1, with 11 bases lining up with TRDD3. The J gene comes from matching the DNA to germline here; TCRdb lacks it. Specimen: gamma-delta T cells from blood. Here the CDR3 reads CALGEVSPGQFLLGDTSPQYTDKLIF. The CDR3 DNA reads as TGTGCTCTTGGGGAAGTTAGCCCGGGCCAATTCCTGCTGGGGGATACATCGCCCCAGTACACCGATAAACTCATCTTT.